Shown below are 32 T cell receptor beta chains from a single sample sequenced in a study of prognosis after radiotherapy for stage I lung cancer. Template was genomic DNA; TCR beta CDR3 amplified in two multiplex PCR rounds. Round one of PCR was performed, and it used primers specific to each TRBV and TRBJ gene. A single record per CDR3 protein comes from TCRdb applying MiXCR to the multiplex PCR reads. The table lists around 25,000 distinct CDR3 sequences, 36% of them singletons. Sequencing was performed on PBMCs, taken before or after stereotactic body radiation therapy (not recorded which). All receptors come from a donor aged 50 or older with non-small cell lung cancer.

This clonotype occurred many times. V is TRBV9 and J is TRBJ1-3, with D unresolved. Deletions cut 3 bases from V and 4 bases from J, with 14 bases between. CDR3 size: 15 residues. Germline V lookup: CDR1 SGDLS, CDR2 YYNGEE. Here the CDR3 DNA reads TGTGCCAGCAGCGCACCAGGTAGCTCCGGAAACACCATATATTTT. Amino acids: CASSAPGSSGNTIYF.

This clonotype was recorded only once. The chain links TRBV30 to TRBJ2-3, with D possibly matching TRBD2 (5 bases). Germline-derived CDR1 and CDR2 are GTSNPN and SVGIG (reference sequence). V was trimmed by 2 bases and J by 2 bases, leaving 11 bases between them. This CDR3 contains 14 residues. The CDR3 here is CAWSNRGPTDTQYF. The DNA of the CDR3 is TGTGCCTGGAGTAATCGAGGGCCCACAGATACGCAGTATTTT.

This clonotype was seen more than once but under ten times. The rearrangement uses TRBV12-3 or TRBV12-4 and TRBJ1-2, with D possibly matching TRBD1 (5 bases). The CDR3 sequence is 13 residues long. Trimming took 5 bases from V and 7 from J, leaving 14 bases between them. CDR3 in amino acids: CASSRGRYPGYTF. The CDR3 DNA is TGTGCCAGCAGTAGGGGCCGATACCCTGGCTACACCTTC.

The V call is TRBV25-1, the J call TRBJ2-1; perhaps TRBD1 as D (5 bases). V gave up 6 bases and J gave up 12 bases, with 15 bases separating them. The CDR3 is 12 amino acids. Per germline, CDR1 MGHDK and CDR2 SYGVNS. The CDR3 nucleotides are TGTGCCAGCAGCCCTGGGGCGCAGATGCAGTTCTTC. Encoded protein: CASSPGAQMQFF.

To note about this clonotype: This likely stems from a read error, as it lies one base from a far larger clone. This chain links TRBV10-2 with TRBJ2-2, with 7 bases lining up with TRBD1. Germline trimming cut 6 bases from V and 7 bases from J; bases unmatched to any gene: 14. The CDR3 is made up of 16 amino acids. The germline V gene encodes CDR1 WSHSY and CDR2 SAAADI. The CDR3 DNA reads TGCGCCAGCAGCCCAATCGACAGGGTGCAGGTCGGGGAGCTGTTTTTT. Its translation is CASSPIDRVQVGELFF.

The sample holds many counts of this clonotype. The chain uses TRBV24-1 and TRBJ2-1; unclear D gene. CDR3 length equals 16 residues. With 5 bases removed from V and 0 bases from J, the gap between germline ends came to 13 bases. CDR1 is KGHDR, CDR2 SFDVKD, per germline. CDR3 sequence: CATSARHHGSYNEQFF. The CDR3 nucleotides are TGTGCCACCAGTGCCCGACACCATGGCTCCTACAATGAGCAGTTCTTC.

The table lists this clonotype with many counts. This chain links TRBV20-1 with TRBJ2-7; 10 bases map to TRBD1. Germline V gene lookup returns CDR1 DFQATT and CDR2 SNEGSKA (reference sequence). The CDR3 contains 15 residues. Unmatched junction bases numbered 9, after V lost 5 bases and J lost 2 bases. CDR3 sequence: CSAEPRDRGTYEQYF. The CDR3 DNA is TGCAGTGCTGAACCCCGGGACAGGGGAACCTACGAGCAGTACTTC.

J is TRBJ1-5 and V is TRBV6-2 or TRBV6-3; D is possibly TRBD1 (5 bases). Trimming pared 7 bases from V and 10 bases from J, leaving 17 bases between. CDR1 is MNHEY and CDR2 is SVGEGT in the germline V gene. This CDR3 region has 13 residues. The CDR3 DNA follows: TGTGCCAGCAAGACAGTTAACTTGGGCCCCCAGCATTTT. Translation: CASKTVNLGPQHF.

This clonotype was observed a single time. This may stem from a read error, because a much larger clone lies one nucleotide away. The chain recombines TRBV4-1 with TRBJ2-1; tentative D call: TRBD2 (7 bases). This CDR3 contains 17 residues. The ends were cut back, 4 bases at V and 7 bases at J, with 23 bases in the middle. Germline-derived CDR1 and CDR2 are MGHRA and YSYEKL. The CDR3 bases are TGCGCCAGCAGCCGGGGGGGGCTAGCGGCCCTCGCGAATGAGCAGTTCTTC. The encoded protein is CASSRGGLAALANEQFF.

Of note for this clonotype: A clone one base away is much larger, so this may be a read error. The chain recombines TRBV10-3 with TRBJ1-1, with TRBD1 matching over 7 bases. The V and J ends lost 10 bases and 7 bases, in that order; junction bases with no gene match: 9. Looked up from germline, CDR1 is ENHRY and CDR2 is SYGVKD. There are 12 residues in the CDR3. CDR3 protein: CATSNRGYEAFF. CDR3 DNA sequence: TGTGCCACCTCAAACAGGGGCTATGAAGCTTTCTTT.

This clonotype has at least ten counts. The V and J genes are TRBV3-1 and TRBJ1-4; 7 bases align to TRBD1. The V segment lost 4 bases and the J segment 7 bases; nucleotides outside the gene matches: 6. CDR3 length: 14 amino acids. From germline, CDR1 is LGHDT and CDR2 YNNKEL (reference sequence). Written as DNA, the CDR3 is TGTGCCAGCAGCCCCAGGGGGAGTAGTGAAAAACTGTTTTTT. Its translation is CASSPRGSSEKLFF.

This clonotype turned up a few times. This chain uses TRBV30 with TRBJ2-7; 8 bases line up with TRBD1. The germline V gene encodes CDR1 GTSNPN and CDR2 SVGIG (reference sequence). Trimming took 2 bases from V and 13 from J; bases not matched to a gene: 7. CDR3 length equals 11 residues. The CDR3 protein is CAWSLLGQGYF. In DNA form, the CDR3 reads TGTGCCTGGAGTCTCTTAGGACAGGGTTACTTC.

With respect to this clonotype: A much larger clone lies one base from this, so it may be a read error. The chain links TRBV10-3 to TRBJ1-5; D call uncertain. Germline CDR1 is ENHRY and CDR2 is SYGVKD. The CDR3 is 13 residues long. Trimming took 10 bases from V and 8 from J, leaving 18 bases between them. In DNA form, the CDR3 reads TGTGCCACCGGGAGGCAATCGGAGAAGCCCCAGCATTTT. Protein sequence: CATGRQSEKPQHF.

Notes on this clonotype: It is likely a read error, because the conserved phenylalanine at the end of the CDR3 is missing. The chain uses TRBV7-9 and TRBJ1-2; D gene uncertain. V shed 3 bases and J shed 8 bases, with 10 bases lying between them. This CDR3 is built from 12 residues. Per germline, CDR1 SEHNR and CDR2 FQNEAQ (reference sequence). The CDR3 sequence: CASSLVILGYTL. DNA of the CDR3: TGTGCCAGCAGCTTGGTCATTCTCGGCTACACCCTC.

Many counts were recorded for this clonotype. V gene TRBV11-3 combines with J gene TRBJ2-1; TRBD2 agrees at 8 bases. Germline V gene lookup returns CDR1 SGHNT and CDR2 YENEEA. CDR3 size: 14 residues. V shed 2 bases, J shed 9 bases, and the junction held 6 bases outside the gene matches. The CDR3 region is CASSLILTSGEQFF. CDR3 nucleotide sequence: TGTGCCAGCAGCTTAATACTCACTAGCGGTGAGCAGTTCTTC.

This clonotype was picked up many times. The CDR3 is CASSHQGQADSGNTIYF. The CDR3 region has the DNA TGTGCCAGCAGCCACCAGGGACAGGCGGACTCTGGAAACACCATATATTTT. V and J are TRBV7-2 and TRBJ1-3, with TRBD1 matching 8 bases. This CDR3 is 17 amino acids long. CDR1 and CDR2 (germline): SGHTA, FQGNSA. J was trimmed by 0 bases and V by 5 bases; bases with no gene match: 9.

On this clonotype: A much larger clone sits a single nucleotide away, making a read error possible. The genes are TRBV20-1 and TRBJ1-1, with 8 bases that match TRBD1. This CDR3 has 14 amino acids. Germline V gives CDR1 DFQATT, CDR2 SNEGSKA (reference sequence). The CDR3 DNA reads TGCAGTGCTAGAAAGACAGGGGTGGCCACTGAATCTTTCTTT. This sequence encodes CSARKTGVATESFF.

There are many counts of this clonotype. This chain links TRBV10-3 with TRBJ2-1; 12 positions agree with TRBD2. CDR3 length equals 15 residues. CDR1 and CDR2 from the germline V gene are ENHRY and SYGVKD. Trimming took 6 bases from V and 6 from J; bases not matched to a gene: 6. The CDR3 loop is CAIRETSGGTNEQFF. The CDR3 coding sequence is TGTGCCATCAGAGAGACTAGCGGGGGTACCAATGAGCAGTTCTTC.

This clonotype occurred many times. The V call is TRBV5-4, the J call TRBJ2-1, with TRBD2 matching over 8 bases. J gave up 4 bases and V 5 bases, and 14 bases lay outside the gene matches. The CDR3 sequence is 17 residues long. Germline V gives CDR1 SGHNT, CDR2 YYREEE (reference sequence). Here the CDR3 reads CASRSTTGTSKYNEQFF. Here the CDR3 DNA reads TGTGCCAGCAGATCTACAACCGGGACTAGTAAATACAATGAGCAGTTCTTC.

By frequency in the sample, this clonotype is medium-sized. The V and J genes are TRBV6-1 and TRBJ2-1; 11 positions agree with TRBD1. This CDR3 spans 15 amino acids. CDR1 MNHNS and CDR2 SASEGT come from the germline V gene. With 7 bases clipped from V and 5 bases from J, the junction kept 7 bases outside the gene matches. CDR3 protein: CASNRGTGGNNEQFF. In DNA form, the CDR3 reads TGTGCCAGCAATAGAGGGACAGGGGGGAACAATGAGCAGTTCTTC.

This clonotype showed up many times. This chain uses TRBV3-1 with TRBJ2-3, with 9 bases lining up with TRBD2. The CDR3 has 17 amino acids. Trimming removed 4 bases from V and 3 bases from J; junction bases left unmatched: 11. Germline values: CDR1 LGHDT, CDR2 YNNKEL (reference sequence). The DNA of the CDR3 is TGTGCCAGCAGCCCGATAATAGCGGGAGCGGGTACAGATACGCAGTATTTT. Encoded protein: CASSPIIAGAGTDTQYF.

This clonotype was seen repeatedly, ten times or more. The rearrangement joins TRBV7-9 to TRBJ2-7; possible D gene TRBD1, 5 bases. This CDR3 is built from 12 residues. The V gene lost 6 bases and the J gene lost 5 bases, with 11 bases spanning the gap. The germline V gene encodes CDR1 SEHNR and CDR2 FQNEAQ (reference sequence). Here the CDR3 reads CASRGRANEQYF. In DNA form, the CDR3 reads TGTGCCAGCAGAGGCAGGGCGAACGAGCAGTACTTC. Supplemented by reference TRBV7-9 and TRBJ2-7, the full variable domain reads DTGVSQNPRHKITKRGQNVTFRCDPISEHNRLYWYRQTLGQGPEFLTYFQNEAQLEKSRLLSDRFSAERPKGSFSTLEIQRTEQGDSAMYLCASRGRANEQYFGPGTRLTVT.

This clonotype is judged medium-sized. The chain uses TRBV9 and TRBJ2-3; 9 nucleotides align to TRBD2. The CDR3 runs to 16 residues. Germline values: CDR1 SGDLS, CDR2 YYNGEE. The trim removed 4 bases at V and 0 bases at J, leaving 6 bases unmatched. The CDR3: CASSPGLASSTDTQYF. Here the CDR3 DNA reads TGTGCCAGCAGCCCTGGACTAGCGTCTAGCACAGATACGCAGTATTTT.

The CDR3 DNA sequence: TGTGCCAGCAGCCTAAATTGCGGGGAGCTGTTTTTT. As protein: CASSLNCGELFF. The chain is built from TRBV7-2 and TRBJ2-2; no definite D call. The ends were cut back, 5 bases at V and 7 bases at J, with 8 bases in the middle. The CDR3 has 12 amino acids. CDR1 SGHTA and CDR2 FQGNSA come from the germline V gene.

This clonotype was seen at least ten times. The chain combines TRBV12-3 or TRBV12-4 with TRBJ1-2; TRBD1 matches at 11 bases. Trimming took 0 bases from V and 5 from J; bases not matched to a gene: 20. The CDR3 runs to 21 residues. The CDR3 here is CASSLALVAWGQGGGRYGYTF. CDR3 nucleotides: TGTGCCAGCAGTTTAGCGCTCGTTGCGTGGGGACAGGGGGGGGGAAGGTATGGCTACACCTTC.

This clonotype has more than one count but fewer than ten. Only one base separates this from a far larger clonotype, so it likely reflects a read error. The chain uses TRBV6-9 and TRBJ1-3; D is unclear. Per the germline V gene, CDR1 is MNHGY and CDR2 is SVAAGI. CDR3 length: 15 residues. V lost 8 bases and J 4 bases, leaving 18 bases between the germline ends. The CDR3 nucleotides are TGTGCCAGCCGTTCTACAAGAACAGCAGGAAACACCATATATTTT. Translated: CASRSTRTAGNTIYF.

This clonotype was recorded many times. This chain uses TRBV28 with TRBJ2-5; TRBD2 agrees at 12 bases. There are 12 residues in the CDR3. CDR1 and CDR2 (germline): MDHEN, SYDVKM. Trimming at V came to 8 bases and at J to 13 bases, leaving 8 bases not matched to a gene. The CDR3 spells CASGLAGGSSYF. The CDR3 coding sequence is TGTGCCAGCGGGCTAGCGGGAGGGTCCTCGTACTTC.

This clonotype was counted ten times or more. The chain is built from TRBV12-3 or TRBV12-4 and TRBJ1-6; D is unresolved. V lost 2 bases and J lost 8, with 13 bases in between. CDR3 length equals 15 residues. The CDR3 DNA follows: TGTGCCAGCAGTTTATGGGAGGTCGGGGATTCACCCCTCCACTTT. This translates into CASSLWEVGDSPLHF.

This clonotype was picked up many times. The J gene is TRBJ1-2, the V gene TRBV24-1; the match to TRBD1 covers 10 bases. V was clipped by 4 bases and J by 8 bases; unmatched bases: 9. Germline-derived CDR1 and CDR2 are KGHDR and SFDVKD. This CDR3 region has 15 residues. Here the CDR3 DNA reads TGTGCCACCAGTGACCCGACAGGGGGCCGGGACGGCTACACCTTC. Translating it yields CATSDPTGGRDGYTF.

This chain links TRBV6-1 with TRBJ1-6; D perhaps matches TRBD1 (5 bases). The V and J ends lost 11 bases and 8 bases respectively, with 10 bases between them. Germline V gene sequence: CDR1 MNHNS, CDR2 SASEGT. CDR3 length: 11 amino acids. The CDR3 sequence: CAAGGDSPLHF. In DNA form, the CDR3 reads TGTGCCGCCGGAGGGGATTCACCCCTCCACTTT.

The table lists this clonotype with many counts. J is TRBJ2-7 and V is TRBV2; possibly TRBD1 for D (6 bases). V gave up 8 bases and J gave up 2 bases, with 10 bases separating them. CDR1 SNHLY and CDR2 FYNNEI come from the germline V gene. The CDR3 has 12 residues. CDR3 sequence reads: CASQGGTYEQYF. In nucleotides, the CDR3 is TGTGCCAGCCAAGGGGGAACCTACGAGCAGTACTTC.

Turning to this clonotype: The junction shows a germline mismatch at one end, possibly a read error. The CDR3 loop is CASSYSSASGANVPTF. Written as DNA, the CDR3 is TGTGCCAGCAGTTACTCGAGCGCCTCTGGGGCCAACGTCCCGACTTTC. The V call is TRBV6-6, the J call TRBJ2-6; weak D call: TRBD1 (5 bases). This CDR3 has 16 amino acids. Germline values: CDR1 MNHNY, CDR2 SVGAGI (reference sequence).